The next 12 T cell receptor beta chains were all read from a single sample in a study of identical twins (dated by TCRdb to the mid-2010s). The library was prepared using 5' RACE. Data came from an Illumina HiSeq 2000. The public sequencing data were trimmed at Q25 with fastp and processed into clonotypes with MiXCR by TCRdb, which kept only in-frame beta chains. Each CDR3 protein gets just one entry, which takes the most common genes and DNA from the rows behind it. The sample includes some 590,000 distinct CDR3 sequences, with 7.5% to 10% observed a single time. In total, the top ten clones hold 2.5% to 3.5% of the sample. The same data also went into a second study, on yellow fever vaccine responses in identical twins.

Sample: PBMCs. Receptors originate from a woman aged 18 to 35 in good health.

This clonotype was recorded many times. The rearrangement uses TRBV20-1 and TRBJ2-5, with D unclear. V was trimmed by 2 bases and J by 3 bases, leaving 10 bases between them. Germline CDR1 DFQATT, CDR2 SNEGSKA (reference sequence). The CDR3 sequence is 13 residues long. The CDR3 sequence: CSARSSPKETQYF. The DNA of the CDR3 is TGCAGTGCTAGATCCAGCCCGAAAGAGACCCAGTACTTC.

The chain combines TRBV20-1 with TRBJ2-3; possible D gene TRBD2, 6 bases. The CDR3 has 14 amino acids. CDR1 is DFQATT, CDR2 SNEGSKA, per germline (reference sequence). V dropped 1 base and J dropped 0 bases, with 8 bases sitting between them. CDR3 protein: CSARVGLSTDTQYF. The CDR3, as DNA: TGCAGTGCTAGAGTGGGACTGAGCACAGATACGCAGTATTTT.

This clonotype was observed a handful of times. CDR3 bases: TGTGCCAGCGGCCTACAACCCCGAGAGACCCAGTACTTC. It codes for CASGLQPRETQYF. This chain uses TRBV7-8 with TRBJ2-5; D is uncertain. The CDR3 sequence is 13 residues long. Germline values: CDR1 SGHVS, CDR2 FQNEAQ. V was trimmed by 8 bases and J by 4 bases, leaving 14 bases between them.

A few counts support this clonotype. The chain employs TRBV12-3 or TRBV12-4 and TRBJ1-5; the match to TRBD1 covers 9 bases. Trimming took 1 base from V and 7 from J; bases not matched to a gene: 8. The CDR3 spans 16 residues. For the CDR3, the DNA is TGTGCCAGCAGTTTAGGTCGGACAGGGGTTGACCAGCCCCAGCATTTT. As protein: CASSLGRTGVDQPQHF.

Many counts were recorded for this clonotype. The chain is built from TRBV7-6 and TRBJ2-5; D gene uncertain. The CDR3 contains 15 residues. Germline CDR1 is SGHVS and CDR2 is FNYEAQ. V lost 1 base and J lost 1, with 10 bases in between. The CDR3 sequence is CASSLEAAPQETQYF. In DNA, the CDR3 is TGTGCCAGCAGCTTAGAGGCTGCTCCCCAAGAGACCCAGTACTTC.

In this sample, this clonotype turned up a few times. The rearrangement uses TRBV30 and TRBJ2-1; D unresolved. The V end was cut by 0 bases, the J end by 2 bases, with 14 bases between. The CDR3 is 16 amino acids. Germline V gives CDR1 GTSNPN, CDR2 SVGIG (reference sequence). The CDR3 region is CAWSVGRRFTYNEQFF. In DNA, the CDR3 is TGTGCCTGGAGTGTTGGCAGGCGTTTCACCTACAATGAGCAGTTCTTC. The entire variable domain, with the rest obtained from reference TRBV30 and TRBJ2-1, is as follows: SQTIHQWPATLVQPVGSPLSLECTVEGTSNPNLYWYRQAAGRGLQLLFYSVGIGQISSEVPQNLSASRPQDRQFILSSKKLLLSDSGFYLCAWSVGRRFTYNEQFFGPGTRLTVL.

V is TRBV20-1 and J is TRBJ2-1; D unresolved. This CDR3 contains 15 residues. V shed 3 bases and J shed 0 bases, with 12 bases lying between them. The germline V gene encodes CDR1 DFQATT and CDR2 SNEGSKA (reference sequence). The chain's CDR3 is CSASSLTSSYNEQFF. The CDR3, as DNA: TGCAGTGCTAGTTCGCTCACGAGCTCCTACAATGAGCAGTTCTTC.

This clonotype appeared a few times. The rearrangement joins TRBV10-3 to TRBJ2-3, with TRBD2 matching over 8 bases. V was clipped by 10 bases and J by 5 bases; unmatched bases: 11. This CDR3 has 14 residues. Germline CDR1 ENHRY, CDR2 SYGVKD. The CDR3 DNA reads TGTGCCACGTCTGTCGGGAGGGCCGGAGATACGCAGTATTTT. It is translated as CATSVGRAGDTQYF.

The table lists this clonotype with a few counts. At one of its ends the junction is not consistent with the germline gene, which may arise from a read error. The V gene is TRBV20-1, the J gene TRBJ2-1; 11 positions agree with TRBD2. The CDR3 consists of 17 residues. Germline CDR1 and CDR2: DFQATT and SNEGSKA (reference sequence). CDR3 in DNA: TGCAATGCTAGTGATCTAGCGGGAGGAGTTGGGTACAATGAGCAGTTCTTC. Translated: CNASDLAGGVGYNEQFF.

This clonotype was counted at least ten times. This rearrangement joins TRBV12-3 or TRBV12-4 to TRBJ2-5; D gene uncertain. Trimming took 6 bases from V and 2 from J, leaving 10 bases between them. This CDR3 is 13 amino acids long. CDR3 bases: TGTGCCAGCAGGACCCAGGCACAAGAGACCCAGTACTTC. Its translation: CASRTQAQETQYF.

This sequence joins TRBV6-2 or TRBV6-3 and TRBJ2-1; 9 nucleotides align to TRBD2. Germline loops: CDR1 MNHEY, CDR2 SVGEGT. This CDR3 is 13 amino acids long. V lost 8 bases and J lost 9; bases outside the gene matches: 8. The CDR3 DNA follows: TGTGCCAGCTCTGGCGGGGGGGCCGTTGAGCAGTTCTTC. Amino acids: CASSGGGAVEQFF.

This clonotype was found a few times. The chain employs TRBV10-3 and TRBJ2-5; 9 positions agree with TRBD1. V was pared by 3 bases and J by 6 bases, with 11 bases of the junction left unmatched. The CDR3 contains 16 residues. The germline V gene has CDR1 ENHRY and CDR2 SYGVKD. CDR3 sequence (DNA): TGTGCCATCAGTGACTACAAGGACAGGGGAGTAAAGACCCAGTACTTC. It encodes CAISDYKDRGVKTQYF.